The text below deals with one TCR beta chain. Per the original methods: Estimation of nucleated cell counts was performed using reference gene primer amplification. Here immunoSEQ multiplex PCR was the method, and the copy in TCRdb shows in-frame clones only, minus some. The V and J calls and the clone size are those of that table, but D and trimming were determined from the DNA. This sample has 30,000 to 40,000 clones, with over 75% found just once. The source of the sample is a study of blood T cell repertoires in COVID-19. Whole-study context: Sites in the United States, Italy and Spain provided acute and convalescent COVID-19 samples. T cells, B-cell-depleted T cells, or PBMCs supplied cDNA or gDNA.

V lost 5 bases, J lost 1 base, and 7 bases stayed unmatched. Germline V gene data show CDR1 as SGHNT and CDR2 as YYREEE (reference sequence). The CDR3 extends over 16 amino acids. The specimen was peripheral blood. The source is a man in his sixties with active COVID-19. V usage is TRBV5-4 and J usage is TRBJ1-3, with 9 bases that match TRBD1. CDR3 in amino acids: CASSYLGTGSGNTIYF. In DNA form, the CDR3 reads TGTGCCAGCAGTTATCTTGGGACAGGGTCTGGAAACACCATATATTTT.